This T cell receptor beta chain was found in a study of control samples from healthy donors and cancer patients (dated by TCRdb to about 2020). From the cysteine up to the phenylalanine, the CDR3 has a length of 13 residues. Of the read, only the CDR3 DNA is kept; its 39 bases are in frame from base 1. The germline V gene supplies CDR1 SQVTM and CDR2 ANQGSEA. V loses 3 bases, J loses 6 bases, and the germline ends lie 14 bases apart. Receptor libraries were prepared by the immunoSEQ multiplex PCR assay. TCRdb's version of the immuneACCESS table is confined to in-frame rearrangements and falls short of the full clone set. An unresolved V gene accounts for under half of the shortfall where checked; the remainder is of unknown origin. The table for this sample shows fewer than 250,000 clones. Roughly 2.2% of the sample is taken by the ten largest. For this clone: It has no known antigen specificity.

This clonotype was sampled from a woman in her 30s in good health. Sequenced material: blood. The sequence joins TRBV29-1 to TRBJ1-1, with TRBD1 perhaps the D gene, on 6 matching bases. The base sequence is TGCAGCGTTGACCAGGGGCGCATCCCTGAAGCTTTCTTT. Its translation reads: CSVDQGRIPEAFF.